This record looks at one TCR beta chain sequence and its context. This sample stems from a study of molecular identifiers for immune sequencing clone quantification. TCRdb reanalysed the PCR reads using MiXCR and keeps one entry per CDR3 protein. The table includes approximately 100,000 distinct CDR3 sequences, 36% detected once. The V end lost 3 bases, the J end lost 6 bases, and 12 bases lay between the germline ends. The CDR3 is 13 residues long. Researchers sorted naive CD8 T cells as cells that were CD8+CD4-CCR7+CD45RA+. Sequencing was carried out using naive CD8+ T cells from blood, with Jurkat cell RNA spiked in. Subset given: FACS-sorted CD8+CD4-CCR7+CD45RA+ naive T cells. This receptor was taken from a human donor in good health. Some libraries in this study had Jurkat cell RNA spiked in. This chain connects TRBV12-3 or TRBV12-4 to TRBJ2-7; the D gene is possibly TRBD1 (6 bases). The DNA for the CDR3 is TGTGCCAGCAGTTTCATAGGGGGTCCCGAGCAGTACTTC. The encoded protein is CASSFIGGPEQYF.